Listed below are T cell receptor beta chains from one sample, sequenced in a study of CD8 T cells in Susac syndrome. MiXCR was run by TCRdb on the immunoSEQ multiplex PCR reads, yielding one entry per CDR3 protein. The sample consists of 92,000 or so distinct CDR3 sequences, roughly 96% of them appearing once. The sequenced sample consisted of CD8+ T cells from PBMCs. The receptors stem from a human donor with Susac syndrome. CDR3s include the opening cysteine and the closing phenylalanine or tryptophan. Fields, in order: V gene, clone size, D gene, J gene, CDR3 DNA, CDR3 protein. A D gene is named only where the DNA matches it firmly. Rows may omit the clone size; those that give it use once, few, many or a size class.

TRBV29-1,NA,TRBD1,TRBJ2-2,TGCAGCGTAGAGGACAGGGCGAATTTTTATGGGGAGCTGTTTTTT,CSVEDRANFYGELFF
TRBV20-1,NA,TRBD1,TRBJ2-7,TGCAGTGCGGGGACAGGGGGCTCCTACGAGCAGTACTTC,CSAGTGGSYEQYF
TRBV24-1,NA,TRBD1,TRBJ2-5,TGTGCCACCAGTGATTTCTACAGGGGAGAGACCCAGTACTTC,CATSDFYRGETQYF
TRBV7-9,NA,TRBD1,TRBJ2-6,TGTGCCAGCAGCCACGACAGGGCTGGGGCCAACGTCCTGACTTTC,CASSHDRAGANVLTF
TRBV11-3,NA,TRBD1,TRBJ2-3,TGTGCCAGCAGCACCCGAGGCCCCAGGGGGCGAGATACGCAGTATTTT,CASSTRGPRGRDTQYF
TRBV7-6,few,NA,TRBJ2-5,TGTGCCAGCAGCTTAGGAGTGGAAGAGACCCAGTACTTC,CASSLGVEETQYF
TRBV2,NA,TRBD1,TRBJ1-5,TGTGCCAGCAGGACAGGGGGCTCAAGCGGTCAGCCCCAGCATTTT,CASRTGGSSGQPQHF
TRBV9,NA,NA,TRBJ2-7,TGTGCCAGCAGCGTCGACAGTTCCTACGAGCAGTACTTC,CASSVDSSYEQYF
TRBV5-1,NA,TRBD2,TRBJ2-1,TGCGCCAGCAGCTCCTCAGGGACTAGCGACTTCTACAATGAGCAGTTCTTC,CASSSSGTSDFYNEQFF
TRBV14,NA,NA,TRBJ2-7,TGTGCCAGCAGCCGCCAAGTGGGCAGCGAGCAGTACTTC,CASSRQVGSEQYF
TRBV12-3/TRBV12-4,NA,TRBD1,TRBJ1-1,TGTGCCAGCAGACCCTTTCAGGGGGGAGCGACTGAAGCTTTCTTT,CASRPFQGGATEAFF
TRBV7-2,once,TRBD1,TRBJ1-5,TGTGCCAGCAGCCCCCGGGACAGTGGGGATCAGCCCCAGCATTTT,CASSPRDSGDQPQHF
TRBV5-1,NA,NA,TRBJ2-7,TGCGCCAGCAGCTCTCACAGGGACCACGAGCAGTACTTC,CASSSHRDHEQYF
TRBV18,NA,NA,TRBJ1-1,TGTGCCAGCTCACCGATGACCCAAGCTGAAGCTTTCTTT,CASSPMTQAEAFF
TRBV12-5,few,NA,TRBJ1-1,TGTGCTAGTGGTCAGACAGGGAACACTGAAGCTTTCTTT,CASGQTGNTEAFF
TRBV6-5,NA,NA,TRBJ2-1,TGTGCCGCCAGGGCAGTACGATCTTACAATGAGCAGTTCTTC,CAARAVRSYNEQFF
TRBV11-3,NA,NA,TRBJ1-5,TGTGCCAGCAGCCAAGGTCTGGGTGGCAATCAGCCCCAGCATTTT,CASSQGLGGNQPQHF
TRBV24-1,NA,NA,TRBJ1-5,TGTGCCACCAGTGGGGGGCAAGGGAGCAATCAGCCCCAGCATTTT,CATSGGQGSNQPQHF
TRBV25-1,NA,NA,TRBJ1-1,TGTGCCAGCAGTGAATTAGGGGACACTGAAGCTTTCTTT,CASSELGDTEAFF
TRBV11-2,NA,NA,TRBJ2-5,TGTGCCAGCAGCCTAAGGACAGTGGGACGGGAGACCCAGTACTTC,CASSLRTVGRETQYF
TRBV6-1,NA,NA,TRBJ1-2,TGTGCCAGCCGGGACAAAACCTATGGCTACACCTTC,CASRDKTYGYTF
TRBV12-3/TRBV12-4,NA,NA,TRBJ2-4,TGTGCCAGCAGTTTAGCGGGGGCCAAAAACATTCAGTACTTC,CASSLAGAKNIQYF
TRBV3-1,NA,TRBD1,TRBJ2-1,TGTGCCAGCAGCCAAGGGGACAGTAATGAGCAGTTCTTC,CASSQGDSNEQFF
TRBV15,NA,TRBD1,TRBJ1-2,TGTGCCACCAGCAAAGGGTTGACAGGGACCGATGGCTACACCTTC,CATSKGLTGTDGYTF
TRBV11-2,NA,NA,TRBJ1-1,TGTGCCAGCAGCTTAGGTACTACAGGGACAGCTTTCTTT,CASSLGTTGTAFF
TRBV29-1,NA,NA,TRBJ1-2,TGCAGCGTTGAATTCAGAGGATCGGGTGGCTACACCTTC,CSVEFRGSGGYTF
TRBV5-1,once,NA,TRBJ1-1,TGCGCCAGCAGCTATATGACCGGACAGCTGAACACTGAAGCTTTCTTT,CASSYMTGQLNTEAFF
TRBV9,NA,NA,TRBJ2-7,TGTGCCAGCAGCGTACTACTGGGGGAGCAGTACTTC,CASSVLLGEQYF
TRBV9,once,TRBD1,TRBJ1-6,TGTGCCAGCAGCCGGCGGGGAGGGGGCAATTCACCCCTCCACTTT,CASSRRGGGNSPLHF
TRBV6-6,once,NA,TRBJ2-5,TGTGCCAGCAGTTATCAAGGGAAGGAGACCCAGTACTTC,CASSYQGKETQYF
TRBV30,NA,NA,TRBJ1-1,TGTGCCTGGAGTGTTGACTCCAACACTGAAGCTTTCTTT,CAWSVDSNTEAFF
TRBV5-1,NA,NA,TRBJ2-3,TGCGCCAGCAGCTTGGTCACCCAGGTTACAAATACGCAGTATTTT,CASSLVTQVTNTQYF
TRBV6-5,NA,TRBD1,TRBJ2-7,TGTGCCAGCAGTTCACTGACAGGGAACTCCTACGAGCAGTACTTC,CASSSLTGNSYEQYF
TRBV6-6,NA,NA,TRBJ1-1,TGTGCCAGCAGTTACTCGATTTCCACTGAAGCTTTCTTT,CASSYSISTEAFF
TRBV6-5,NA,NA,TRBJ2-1,TGTGCCAGCCGCAACCAGGGGGGCAATGAGCAGTTCTTC,CASRNQGGNEQFF
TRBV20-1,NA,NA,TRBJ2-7,TGCAGTGCTAGAGCCTCCCGGTTAGGGGGCTACGAGCAGTACTTC,CSARASRLGGYEQYF
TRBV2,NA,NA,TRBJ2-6,TGTGCCAGCAGTGAATCGGGGGGCGAAGGGGCCAACGTCCTGACTTTC,CASSESGGEGANVLTF
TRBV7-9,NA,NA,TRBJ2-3,TGTGCCAGCAGCCATTACCTGGCCGCAGATACGCAGTATTTT,CASSHYLAADTQYF
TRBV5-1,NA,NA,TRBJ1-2,TGCGCCAGCAGCTTGGCCTCAATCAACGGCTACACCTTC,CASSLASINGYTF
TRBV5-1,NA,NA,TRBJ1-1,TGCGCCAGCAGCTTGGCAAGGAACACTGAAGCTTTCTTT,CASSLARNTEAFF
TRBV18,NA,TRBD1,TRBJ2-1,TGTGCCAGCCGGGACAGGGCGAACAATGAGCAGTTCTTC,CASRDRANNEQFF
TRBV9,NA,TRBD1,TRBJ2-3,TGTGCCAGCAGCATCCTGACAGGGCGAGATACGCAGTATTTT,CASSILTGRDTQYF
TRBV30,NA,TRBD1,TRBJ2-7,TGTGCCTGGTCCGGGACAGGGCCATACGAGCAGTACTTC,CAWSGTGPYEQYF
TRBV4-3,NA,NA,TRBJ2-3,TGCGCCAGCAGCCAAGTAGGGATAGGCACAGATACGCAGTATTTT,CASSQVGIGTDTQYF
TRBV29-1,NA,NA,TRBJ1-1,TGCAGCGTTGATTTATGGCAGAACACTGAAGCTTTCTTT,CSVDLWQNTEAFF
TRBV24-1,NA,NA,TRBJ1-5,TGTGCCACCAGTGAGGTATCCCGCGATCAGCCCCAGCATTTT,CATSEVSRDQPQHF
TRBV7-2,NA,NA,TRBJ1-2,TGTGCCAGCAGCCTCCGGACAGCAAACTATGGCTACACCTTC,CASSLRTANYGYTF
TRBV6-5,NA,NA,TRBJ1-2,TGTGCCAGCAGTTTATCCAGGGCCCGGATCGGCTACACCTTC,CASSLSRARIGYTF
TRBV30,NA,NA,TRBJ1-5,TGTGCCTGGAGTGCGCAGCAATATCAGCCCCAGCATTTT,CAWSAQQYQPQHF
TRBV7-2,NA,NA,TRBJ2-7,TGTGCCAGTGGGGTGGCCTCCTACGAGCAGTACTTC,CASGVASYEQYF